This TCR beta chain stems from a study of CD8+ T cells in alopecia areata. The study, taken as a whole, reports: An increase in clonality over normal scalp was evident in lesional scalp, especially alopecia totalis/universalis.

It was with CD4, CD8alpha, NKG2D, NKG2ACE and other markers that pooled cutaneous lymph node cells were sorted. cDNA reverse transcribed from extracted RNA served as the sequencing template. TCRdb's table, derived via immunoSEQ multiplex PCR, lists solely in-frame clones and lacks some. The sample is made up of 290,000 or so clones, none counted only once. Germline V lookup: CDR1 FNHDT, CDR2 SITEND (reference sequence). This CDR3 has 13 residues. Remarks on this clone: Its antigen is undetermined. Gene names and germline match the mouse. Coverage ceases 4 residues before the CDR3 finishes, and the germline J gene fills in the end. This sample also contains other DNA sequences that code for the same CDR3.

The clonotype comes from a C3H/HeJ mouse with alopecia areata. The MHC haplotype recorded for the strain is H2-k. The chain combines TRBV19 with TRBJ2-5, with TRBD1 identical over 7 bases. The sequencing input was CD4+ T cells sorted from a lymph node. The CDR3 loop reads CASSIRRGDTQYF. Incomplete CDR3 DNA: TGTGCCAGCAGTATACGCAGGGGGGAC.